This TCR beta chain is drawn from a study of blood T cell repertoires in COVID-19. In the study's own analysis: Reference gene primer amplification gave estimated nucleated cell counts. Using immunoSEQ multiplex PCR, the repertoire was profiled, and TCRdb retains in-frame clones only, with some absent. Clone size and the V and J calls come from that table; the DNA yielded D and trimming. The repertoire includes 300,000 or so clones, around 92% of them detected once, and roughly 6.5% sits in the top ten. The CDR3 sequence is 16 residues long. Germline CDR1 SGDLS, CDR2 YYNGEE. V lost 0 bases and J 0 bases, leaving 9 bases between the germline ends.

The sample was peripheral blood. The origin of this receptor is a man between 18 and 29 years old who had recovered from COVID-19. J is TRBJ2-2 and V is TRBV9; no definite D call. The CDR3 reads CASSVGLVSNTGELFF. The CDR3 DNA reads as TGTGCCAGCAGCGTAGGGCTAGTTTCGAACACCGGGGAGCTGTTTTTT.